These 26 T cell receptor beta chains share one sample of origin, sequenced in a study of response to subunit inactivated influenza vaccine. TCRdb recomputed calls from the RT-PCR reads with MiXCR, one row per CDR3 protein. The repertoire holds roughly 540,000 distinct CDR3 sequences, with less than 25% as singletons. These data also featured in a second study, about T cells expressing NK-cell markers. Turning to that study: What made the TCR beta cDNA was 5'RACE template switching with UMIs.

Sample: CD4+ T cells sorted from PBMCs, taken 11 to 12 days after vaccination. These receptors were collected from a man aged 50-60 years who received an inactivated influenza vaccine.

The J gene is TRBJ2-1, the V gene TRBV29-1; no firm D call. Germline values: CDR1 SQVTM, CDR2 ANQGSEA. The V end lost 4 bases, the J end lost 4 bases, and 5 bases lay between the germline ends. The CDR3 is 11 amino acids. The CDR3 region is CSVAPYNEQFF. The CDR3 bases are TGCAGCGTTGCACCGTACAATGAGCAGTTCTTC.

The chain joins TRBV5-6 to TRBJ2-1; D tentatively fits TRBD1 or TRBD2 (6 bases each). Germline CDR1 SGHDT, CDR2 YYEEEE. The CDR3 runs 16 residues. The V gene lost 5 bases and the J gene lost 1 base, with 16 bases spanning the gap. In nucleotides, the CDR3 is TGTGCCAGCAGGTACAGACTAGGGGGGTCCTACAATGAGCAGTTCTTC. Amino acid sequence: CASRYRLGGSYNEQFF.

The V gene is TRBV5-5, the J gene TRBJ2-5; 10 bases are a match to TRBD2. The CDR3 is 18 residues long. CDR1 is SGHKS, CDR2 YYEKEE, per germline (reference sequence). With 5 bases clipped from V and 2 bases from J, the junction kept 15 bases outside the gene matches. In DNA form, the CDR3 reads TGTGCCAGCAGTTGGACGAGCGGGAGGGCCAGAGGACAAGAGACCCAGTACTTC. Translating it yields CASSWTSGRARGQETQYF.

The V gene is TRBV12-3 or TRBV12-4, the J gene TRBJ1-6; D is uncertain. The CDR3 is 13 amino acids. Trimming stripped 3 bases from V and 8 bases from J, with 8 bases between. The CDR3 spells CASSLGGHSPLHF. The DNA for the CDR3 is TGTGCCAGCAGTTTGGGTGGACATTCACCCCTCCACTTT.

This clonotype was detected a few times. The V gene is TRBV20-1, the J gene TRBJ1-2, with 7 bases that match TRBD1. The germline V gene encodes CDR1 DFQATT and CDR2 SNEGSKA (reference sequence). V gave up 6 bases and J gave up 4 bases; unmatched junction bases: 8. The CDR3 spans 13 residues. CDR3 residues: CSATTGSPYGYTF. The CDR3 nucleotides are TGCAGTGCCACGACAGGGTCCCCCTATGGCTACACCTTC.

This chain connects TRBV24-1 to TRBJ2-7; no definite D call. The germline V and J ends were trimmed by 10 bases and 0 bases, with 15 bases remaining between them. This CDR3 region has 14 residues. CDR1 is KGHDR and CDR2 is SFDVKD in the germline V gene. The CDR3, as DNA: TGTGCCACGCGACTGGGCCGTAGCTCCTACGAGCAGTACTTC. It yields the protein CATRLGRSSYEQYF.

J is TRBJ2-7 and V is TRBV5-1, with D possibly being TRBD1 (7 bases). The CDR3 consists of 13 residues. With 2 bases removed from V and 6 bases from J, the gap between germline ends came to 12 bases. From germline, CDR1 is SGHRS and CDR2 YFSETQ. The CDR3 DNA reads TGCGCCAGCAGCTTCCAGGGGGGCGCCGAGCAGTACTTC. The encoded protein is CASSFQGGAEQYF. The full variable domain, rest sourced from reference TRBV5-1 and TRBJ2-7, is KAGVTQTPRYLIKTRGQQVTLSCSPISGHRSVSWYQQTPGQGLQFLFEYFSETQRNKGNFPGRFSGRQFSNSRSEMNVSTLELGDSALYLCASSFQGGAEQYFGPGTRLTVT.

This clonotype was counted only a few times. The chain combines TRBV4-1 with TRBJ2-3; D is ambiguous. Germline CDR1 and CDR2: MGHRA and YSYEKL. The CDR3 length is 15 residues. V was pared by 1 base and J by 1 base, with 9 bases between. CDR3 in DNA: TGCGCCAGCAGCCAAGGGGGTTGGGGCACAGATACGCAGTATTTT. Protein sequence: CASSQGGWGTDTQYF.

The rearrangement joins TRBV19 to TRBJ2-4, with 7 bases aligning to TRBD2. Germline V gene sequence: CDR1 LNHDA, CDR2 SQIVND (reference sequence). The ends lost 6 bases at V and 11 bases at J; junction bases unmatched: 7. CDR3 length equals 12 residues. CDR3: CASSPPAGVQYF. In DNA form, the CDR3 reads TGTGCCAGTAGCCCCCCGGCGGGGGTTCAGTACTTC.

The V gene is TRBV4-2, the J gene TRBJ2-7; perhaps TRBD2 as D (6 bases). Trimming shortened V by 5 bases and J by 2 bases, and 16 bases separated the two germline ends. The germline gives CDR1 LGHNA, CDR2 YNFKEQ. The CDR3 loop spans 15 amino acids. The CDR3 DNA reads TGTGCCAGCAGCTCATTGGGGGGACCCACCTACGAGCAGTACTTC. It yields the protein CASSSLGGPTYEQYF.

Of note for this clonotype: This clone may be a read error of a much larger clone one base away. The chain employs TRBV5-1 and TRBJ2-1; TRBD2 matches at 8 bases. The length of the CDR3 is 15 residues. V lost 1 base and J lost 4; bases outside the gene matches: 4. Germline values: CDR1 SGHRS, CDR2 YFSETQ. CDR3 protein: CASSLSGGKYNEQFF. The CDR3 DNA reads TGCGCCAGCAGCTTGTCGGGGGGGAAATACAATGAGCAGTTCTTC.

This clonotype was seen only a few times. The chain combines TRBV3-1 with TRBJ2-7, with TRBD2 identical over 7 bases. CDR3 length equals 14 residues. The junction had 2 bases not matched to a gene; V was cut back by 1 base and J by 2 bases. Germline V gene lookup returns CDR1 LGHDT and CDR2 YNNKEL (reference sequence). CDR3 sequence: CASSQAGGTYEQYF. The CDR3 coding sequence is TGTGCCAGCAGCCAAGCGGGAGGTACCTACGAGCAGTACTTC.

This clonotype was detected a few times. The gene calls are TRBV5-4 and TRBJ2-2, with TRBD2 identical over 8 bases. This CDR3 region has 15 residues. Germline V gene lookup returns CDR1 SGHNT and CDR2 YYREEE (reference sequence). V trimming: 7 bases; J trimming: 3 bases; junction bases outside the gene matches: 8. In nucleotides, the CDR3 is TGTGCCAGCGGGACGGGGGGGAAGGACACCGGGGAGCTGTTTTTT. This sequence encodes CASGTGGKDTGELFF.

Only a few counts were recorded for this clonotype. The chain carries TRBV11-2 and TRBJ2-3, with 9 nucleotides matching TRBD1. In germline, CDR1 is SGHAT, CDR2 FQNNGV. V was clipped by 5 bases and J by 2 bases; unmatched bases: 8. This CDR3 is 16 amino acids long. The CDR3 region has the DNA TGTGCCAGCAGCCAGACGACAGGGGGTCTCACAGATACGCAGTATTTT. Protein sequence: CASSQTTGGLTDTQYF. The full variable domain, in which reference TRBV11-2 and TRBJ2-3 provide the parts outside the CDR3, is EAGVAQSPRYKIIEKRQSVAFWCNPISGHATLYWYQQILGQGPKLLIQFQNNGVVDDSQLPKDRFSAERLKGVDSTLKIQPAKLEDSAVYLCASSQTTGGLTDTQYFGPGTRLTVL.

This clonotype was recorded many times. The genes are TRBV7-2 and TRBJ2-2; the D is unclear. The ends were cut back, 5 bases at V and 7 bases at J, with 14 bases in the middle. The CDR3 is made up of 14 amino acids. The germline CDR1 and CDR2 sequences are SGHTA and FQGNSA. The CDR3, as DNA: TGTGCCAGCAGCGACTCCTTCGGTGGCGGGGAGCTGTTTTTT. Its translation is CASSDSFGGGELFF.

This rearrangement joins TRBV7-9 to TRBJ2-5; 7 bases map to TRBD2. CDR1 is SEHNR and CDR2 is FQNEAQ in the germline V gene (reference sequence). This CDR3 has 16 amino acids. With 2 bases clipped from V and 3 bases from J, the junction kept 9 bases outside the gene matches. The CDR3, as DNA: TGTGCCAGCAGCTTAAGGGGAGCGGGGAGAAAAGAGACCCAGTACTTC. Amino acids: CASSLRGAGRKETQYF. The whole variable domain, remainder taken from reference TRBV7-9 and TRBJ2-5, is DTGVSQNPRHKITKRGQNVTFRCDPISEHNRLYWYRQTLGQGPEFLTYFQNEAQLEKSRLLSDRFSAERPKGSFSTLEIQRTEQGDSAMYLCASSLRGAGRKETQYFGPGTRLLVL.

This clonotype was seen a few times. The chain links TRBV20-1 to TRBJ2-1, with 14 bases that match TRBD2. This CDR3 comprises 18 residues. CDR1 and CDR2 (germline): DFQATT, SNEGSKA (reference sequence). The V and J ends lost 1 base and 8 bases, in that order; junction bases with no gene match: 13. The CDR3 sequence is CSARGGVGTSGSFHEQFF. CDR3 nucleotides: TGCAGTGCTAGAGGCGGGGTAGGGACTAGCGGGAGTTTCCATGAGCAGTTCTTC.

This chain links TRBV18 with TRBJ1-2; TRBD1 aligns across 8 bases. CDR1 is KGHSH and CDR2 is LQKENI in the germline V gene. The CDR3 runs 17 residues. Losses at the gene ends were 4 bases for V and 3 bases for J; bases not matched to a gene: 13. The CDR3 region has the DNA TGTGCCAGCTCACACTCCCAGCCGGGACAGGATGACTATGGCTACACCTTC. Amino acids: CASSHSQPGQDDYGYTF.

This chain uses TRBV12-5 with TRBJ2-5; D assignment may be TRBD1 or TRBD2 (5 bases each). V gave up 5 bases and J gave up 1 base, with 14 bases separating them. The CDR3 loop spans 15 amino acids. Looked up from germline, CDR1 is LGHNT and CDR2 is FRNRAP. The CDR3 DNA reads as TGTGCTAGTGGTCTAGGGGCGGGCATCCAAGAGACCCAGTACTTC. It yields the protein CASGLGAGIQETQYF.

The V gene is TRBV5-1, the J gene TRBJ2-1, with 7 bases fitting TRBD1. The CDR3 length is 15 residues. The V segment lost 0 bases and the J segment 3 bases; nucleotides outside the gene matches: 3. Per germline, CDR1 SGHRS and CDR2 YFSETQ. The CDR3, as DNA: TGCGCCAGCAGCTTGGTCCGACAGGGCTACAATGAGCAGTTCTTC. It translates to CASSLVRQGYNEQFF.

This chain links TRBV7-9 with TRBJ1-6; D is unresolved. CDR3 length: 14 residues. Trimming removed 3 bases from V and 9 bases from J, with 12 bases in between. Germline CDR1 SEHNR, CDR2 FQNEAQ (reference sequence). The CDR3: CASSFPIEGSPLHF. CDR3 in DNA: TGTGCCAGCAGCTTCCCAATAGAGGGTTCACCCCTCCACTTT.

This clonotype was observed many times. A read error may account for a junction end that differs from germline. V usage is TRBV5-1 and J usage is TRBJ1-5, with D tentatively TRBD1 (6 bases). The CDR3 sequence is 14 residues long. Germline assignment: CDR1 SGHRS and CDR2 YFSETQ. For the CDR3, the DNA is TGTGCCAGCAGTTTAGGGGGGGCAGGTCAGCCCCAGCATTTT. It is translated as CASSLGGAGQPQHF.

The chain links TRBV20-1 to TRBJ1-2; D gene uncertain. CDR3 length: 12 amino acids. Germline values: CDR1 DFQATT, CDR2 SNEGSKA (reference sequence). Trimming shortened V by 0 bases and J by 4 bases, and 6 bases separated the two germline ends. CDR3 residues: CSARDLGYGYTF. CDR3 coding DNA: TGCAGTGCTAGAGATCTTGGCTATGGCTACACCTTC.

This clonotype was seen more than once but under ten times. The rearrangement uses TRBV5-1 and TRBJ2-3; the D is unclear. The CDR3 is made up of 16 amino acids. Deletions cut 4 bases from V and 1 base from J, with 16 bases between. Germline CDR1 is SGHRS and CDR2 is YFSETQ. The CDR3 reads CASSTRARRGTDTQYF. DNA for the CDR3: TGCGCCAGCAGCACCCGGGCCAGAAGGGGCACAGATACGCAGTATTTT.

This clonotype was picked up a small number of times. V is TRBV7-9 and J is TRBJ1-1; 9 nucleotides align to TRBD1. In germline, CDR1 is SEHNR, CDR2 FQNEAQ (reference sequence). With V trimmed by 6 bases and J by 2 bases, 7 bases remained unmatched. The CDR3 has 15 residues. The CDR3 sequence: CASRIDRGVNTEAFF. The CDR3 nucleotides read TGTGCCAGCAGAATTGACAGGGGGGTAAACACTGAAGCTTTCTTT.

For the CDR3, the DNA is TGTGCCAGCAGCTTAGCTGCTAGCGAGCCCACAGATACGCAGTATTTT. Protein sequence: CASSLAASEPTDTQYF. The V call is TRBV11-1, the J call TRBJ2-3; a weak D match, TRBD2 (6 bases). Germline CDR1 reads SGHAT; CDR2 reads FQDESV (reference sequence). Trimming took off 0 bases at V and 2 bases at J, with 12 bases between the two ends. The CDR3 sequence is 16 residues long. The full variable domain, its missing parts supplied by reference TRBV11-1 and TRBJ2-3, is EAEVAQSPRYKITEKSQAVAFWCDPISGHATLYWYRQILGQGPELLVQFQDESVVDDSQLPKDRFSAERLKGVDSTLKIQPAELGDSAMYLCASSLAASEPTDTQYFGPGTRLTVL.